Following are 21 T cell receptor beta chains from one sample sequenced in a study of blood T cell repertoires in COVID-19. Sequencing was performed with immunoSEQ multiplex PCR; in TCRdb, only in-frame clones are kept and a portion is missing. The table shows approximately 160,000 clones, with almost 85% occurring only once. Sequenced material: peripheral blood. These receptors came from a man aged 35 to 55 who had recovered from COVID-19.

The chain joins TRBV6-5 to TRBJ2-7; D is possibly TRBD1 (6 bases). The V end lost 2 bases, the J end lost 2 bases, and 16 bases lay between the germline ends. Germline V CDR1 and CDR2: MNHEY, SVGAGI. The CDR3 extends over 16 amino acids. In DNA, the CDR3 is TGTGCCAGCAGTTACCTTCAGCCTGGGACACCCTACGAGCAGTACTTC. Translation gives CASSYLQPGTPYEQYF.

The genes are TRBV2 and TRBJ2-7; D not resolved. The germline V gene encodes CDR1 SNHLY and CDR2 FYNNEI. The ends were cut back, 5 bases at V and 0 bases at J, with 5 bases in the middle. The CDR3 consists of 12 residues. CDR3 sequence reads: CASSPSSYEQYF. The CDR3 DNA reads TGTGCCAGCAGTCCCAGCTCCTACGAGCAGTACTTC.

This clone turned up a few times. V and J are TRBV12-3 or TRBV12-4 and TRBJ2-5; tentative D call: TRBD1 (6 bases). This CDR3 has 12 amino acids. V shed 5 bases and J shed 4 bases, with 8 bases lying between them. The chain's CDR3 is CASSGGLETQYF. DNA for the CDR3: TGTGCCAGCAGTGGGGGCCTAGAGACCCAGTACTTC.

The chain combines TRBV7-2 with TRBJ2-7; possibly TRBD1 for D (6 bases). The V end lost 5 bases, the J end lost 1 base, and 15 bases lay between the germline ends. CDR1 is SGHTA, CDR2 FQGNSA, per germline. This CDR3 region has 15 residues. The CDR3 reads CASSQIRTASYEQYF. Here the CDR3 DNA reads TGTGCCAGCAGCCAAATACGGACAGCTTCCTACGAGCAGTACTTC.

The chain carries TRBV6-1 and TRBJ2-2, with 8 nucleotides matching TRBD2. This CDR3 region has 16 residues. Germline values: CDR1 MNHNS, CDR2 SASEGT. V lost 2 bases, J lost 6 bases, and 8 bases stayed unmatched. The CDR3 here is CASSERLGRASGELFF. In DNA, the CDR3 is TGTGCCAGCAGTGAACGCCTCGGGAGGGCCTCCGGGGAGCTGTTTTTT.

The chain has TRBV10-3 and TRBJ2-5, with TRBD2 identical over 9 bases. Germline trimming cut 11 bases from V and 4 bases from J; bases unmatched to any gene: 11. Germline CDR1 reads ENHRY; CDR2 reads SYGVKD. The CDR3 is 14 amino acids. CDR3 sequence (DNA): TGTGCCTGTCAGGCAGCGGGAGGCCGAGAGACCCAGTACTTC. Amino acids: CACQAAGGRETQYF.

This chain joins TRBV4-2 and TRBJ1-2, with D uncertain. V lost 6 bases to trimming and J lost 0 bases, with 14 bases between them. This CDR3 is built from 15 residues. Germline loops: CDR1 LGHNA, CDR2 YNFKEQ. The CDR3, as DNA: TGTGCCAGCAGTCCACAAGCGGTAGCTAACTATGGCTACACCTTC. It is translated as CASSPQAVANYGYTF.

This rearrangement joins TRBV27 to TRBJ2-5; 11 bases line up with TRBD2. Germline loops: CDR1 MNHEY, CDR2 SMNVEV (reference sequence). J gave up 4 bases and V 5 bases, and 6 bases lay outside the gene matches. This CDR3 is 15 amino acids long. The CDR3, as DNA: TGTGCCAGCAGTCATAGCGGGGGGGCCGGAGAGACCCAGTACTTC. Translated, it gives CASSHSGGAGETQYF.

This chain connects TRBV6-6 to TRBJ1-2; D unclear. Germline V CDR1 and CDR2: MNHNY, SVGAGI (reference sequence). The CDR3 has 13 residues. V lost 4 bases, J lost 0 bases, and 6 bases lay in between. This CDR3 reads CASSFTANYGYTF. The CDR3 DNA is TGTGCCAGCAGTTTCACAGCTAACTATGGCTACACCTTC.

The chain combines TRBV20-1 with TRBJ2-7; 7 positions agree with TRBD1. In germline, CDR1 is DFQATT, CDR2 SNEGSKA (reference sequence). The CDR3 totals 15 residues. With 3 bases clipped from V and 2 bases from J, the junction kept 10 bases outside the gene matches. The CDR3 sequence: CSASRTGVGAYEQYF. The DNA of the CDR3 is TGCAGTGCTAGTCGCACAGGGGTTGGGGCCTACGAGCAGTACTTC.

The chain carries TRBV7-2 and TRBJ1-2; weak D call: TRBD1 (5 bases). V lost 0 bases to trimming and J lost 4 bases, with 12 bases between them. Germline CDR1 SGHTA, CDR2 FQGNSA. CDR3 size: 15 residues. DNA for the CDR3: TGTGCCAGCAGCTTAGCGCAAGGAGGGGCCTATGGCTACACCTTC. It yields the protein CASSLAQGGAYGYTF.

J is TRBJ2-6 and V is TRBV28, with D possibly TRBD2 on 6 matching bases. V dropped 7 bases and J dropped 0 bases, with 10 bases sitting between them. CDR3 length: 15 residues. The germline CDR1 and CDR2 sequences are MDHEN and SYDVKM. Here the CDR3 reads CASIGGNSGANVLTF. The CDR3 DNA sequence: TGTGCCAGCATTGGAGGGAACTCTGGGGCCAACGTCCTGACTTTC.

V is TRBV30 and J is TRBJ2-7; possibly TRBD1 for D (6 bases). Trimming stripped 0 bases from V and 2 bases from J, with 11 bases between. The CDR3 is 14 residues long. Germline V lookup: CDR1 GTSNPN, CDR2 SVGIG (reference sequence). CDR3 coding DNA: TGTGCCTGGAGTGTAGGACAGATCCCCTACGAGCAGTACTTC. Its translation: CAWSVGQIPYEQYF. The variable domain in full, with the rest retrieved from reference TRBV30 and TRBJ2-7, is SQTIHQWPATLVQPVGSPLSLECTVEGTSNPNLYWYRQAAGRGLQLLFYSVGIGQISSEVPQNLSASRPQDRQFILSSKKLLLSDSGFYLCAWSVGQIPYEQYFGPGTRLTVT.

CDR3 in amino acids: CASSLVPAGVNTGELFF. In nucleotides, the CDR3 is TGTGCCAGCAGCTTAGTCCCAGCGGGGGTTAACACCGGGGAGCTGTTTTTT. The rearrangement links TRBV7-8 to TRBJ2-2; 8 bases align to TRBD2. Germline V CDR1 and CDR2: SGHVS, FQNEAQ. The CDR3 has 17 amino acids. V lost 1 base, J lost 2 bases, and 6 bases stayed unmatched.

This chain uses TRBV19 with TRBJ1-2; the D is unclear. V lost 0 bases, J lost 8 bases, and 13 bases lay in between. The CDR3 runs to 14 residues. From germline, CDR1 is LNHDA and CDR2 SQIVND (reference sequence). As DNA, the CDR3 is TGTGCCAGTAGTATAGAACGAGGGCCGGGCGGCTACACCTTC. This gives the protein CASSIERGPGGYTF. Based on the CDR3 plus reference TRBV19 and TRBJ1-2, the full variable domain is DGGITQSPKYLFRKEGQNVTLSCEQNLNHDAMYWYRQDPGQGLRLIYYSQIVNDFQKGDIAEGYSVSREKKESFPLTVTSAQKNPTAFYLCASSIERGPGGYTFGSGTRLTVV.

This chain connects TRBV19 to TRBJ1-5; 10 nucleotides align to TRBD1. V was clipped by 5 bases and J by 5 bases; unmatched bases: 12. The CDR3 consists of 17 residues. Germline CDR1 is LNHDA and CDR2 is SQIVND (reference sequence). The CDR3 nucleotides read TGTGCCAGTAGTTTAGGACCGGGACAGGGGATCTATCAGCCCCAGCATTTT. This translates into CASSLGPGQGIYQPQHF.

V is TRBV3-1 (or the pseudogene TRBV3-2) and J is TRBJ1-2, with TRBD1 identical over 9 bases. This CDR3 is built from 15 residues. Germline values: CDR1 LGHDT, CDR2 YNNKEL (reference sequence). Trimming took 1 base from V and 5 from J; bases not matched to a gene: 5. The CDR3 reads CASSQGPGQGYGYTF. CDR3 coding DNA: TGTGCCAGCAGCCAAGGACCGGGACAGGGATATGGCTACACCTTC.

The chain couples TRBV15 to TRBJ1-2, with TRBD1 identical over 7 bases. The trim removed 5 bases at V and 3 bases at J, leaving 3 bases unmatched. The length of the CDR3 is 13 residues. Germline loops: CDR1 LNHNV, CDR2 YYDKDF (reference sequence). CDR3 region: CATSGGTDYGYTF. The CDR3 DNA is TGTGCCACCAGCGGCGGGACAGACTATGGCTACACCTTC.

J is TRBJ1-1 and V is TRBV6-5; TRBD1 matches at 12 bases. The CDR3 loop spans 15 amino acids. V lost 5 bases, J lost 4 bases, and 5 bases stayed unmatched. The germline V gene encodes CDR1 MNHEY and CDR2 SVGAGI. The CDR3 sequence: CASSSGTGGRTEAFF. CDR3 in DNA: TGTGCCAGCAGTAGCGGGACAGGGGGCCGCACTGAAGCTTTCTTT.

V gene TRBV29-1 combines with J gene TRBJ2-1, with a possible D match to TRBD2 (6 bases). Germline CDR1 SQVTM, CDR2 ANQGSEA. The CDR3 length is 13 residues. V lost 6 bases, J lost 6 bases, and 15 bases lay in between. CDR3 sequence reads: CSVGGGARNEQFF. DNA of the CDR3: TGCAGCGTGGGAGGAGGGGCGCGCAATGAGCAGTTCTTC.

The CDR3 protein is CASSLRVAPDTQYF. The CDR3 DNA is TGTGCCAGCAGCTTGCGGGTAGCTCCAGATACGCAGTATTTT. This chain joins TRBV5-5 and TRBJ2-3; D unclear. This CDR3 contains 14 residues. Between the trimmed V and J ends, which lost 1 base and 4 bases, there was a span of 10 bases. Per the germline V gene, CDR1 is SGHKS and CDR2 is YYEKEE (reference sequence).